The T cell receptor (beta chain) under discussion was sequenced for a study of tumor and adjacent non-tumor tissue in lung cancer (dated by TCRdb to about 2018). For the study in its entirety: Patients with adenocarcinoma (roughly 12), squamous cell carcinoma (2) and small cell lung cancer (1) were included in the cohort. Bulk TCRbeta repertoires were compared between lung tumor tissue and matched distant non-tumor lung tissue obtained from around 16 lung cancer patients. A few dozen paired specimens, one tumor and one normal lung sample per patient, were profiled by TCRbeta CDR3 sequencing. The approximately 15 patients were aged roughly 30 to 80 years, included approximately ten men and 5 women, and had TNM stage I to III disease. A total of 95 million to 150 million productive TCRbeta reads were generated by sequencing, corresponding to an average of about 4.17 million reads per sample.

General findings and caveats noted by the study authors: TCR diversity was significantly higher in younger patients, and higher tumor TCR diversity was associated with shorter overall and disease-free survival. Neither the sequencing platform nor unique molecular identifiers are named or mentioned anywhere in the methods. A significantly larger cumulative share of the repertoire was made up by the top 100 clones in normal lung than in tumor tissue. Because peripheral blood was not sequenced, blood TCRbeta repertoires in the lung cancer patients of the study were not examined. The cohort had only about 14 patients, and the authors noted that larger samples and more detailed clinical data are needed. Significantly higher TCR diversity (inverse Simpson) was observed in tumor tissue than in normal lung tissue (around 450 vs 150, P = 0.0075, Mann-Whitney U test).

RNA was isolated from bulk, unsorted tissue, and RNA quality was assessed with a NanoDrop ND-1000 and an Agilent 2100. For the normal lung samples, distant non-tumor tissue was collected more than 3 cm away from the tumor edge. The donors were newly diagnosed lung cancer patients admitted for thoracic surgery in China from August to November 2014 who had not received prior chemotherapy. Anyone who had undergone radiotherapy or chemotherapy before, or who had another cancer at the same time, was left out of the study. Pieces of surgical tissue measuring roughly 1-2.3 cm3 were kept in RNAlater solution and stored at -80 degrees C until use. Deletion took 5 bases off V and 4 bases off J, with a span of 6 bases between the germline ends. Taken from the germline V gene, the CDR1 and CDR2 loops are MDHEN and SYDVKM. The CDR3 sequence holds 11 residues, the cysteine and phenylalanine included. The sequence is cut down to CDR3 DNA, 33 bases in frame from base 1.

The library was obtained by multiplex PCR. Instrument used: Illumina HiSeq 2500. TCRbeta libraries were constructed through three rounds of nested PCR with primers (Table S4) according to protocols adapted from ARM-PCR. Before sequencing, PCR products of 200-500 bp were cut from the gel and purified using the QIAquick gel extraction kit. The study's processing was this. Reads were cleaned using Trimmomatic, were merged into complete CDR3 sequences using FLASH, and were assigned to V(D)J germline segments using MiTCR. Clonal diversity was calculated as the inverse Simpson's index using VDJtools. In-frame sequences without a premature stop codon were defined as productive reads. TCRdb reprocessed the public reads (quality trimming at Q25 with fastp, clone calling with MiXCR) and kept in-frame beta chains. Each entry merges the rows of one CDR3 protein and shows their most common DNA and genes. TCRdb's processing, not the study's, gives the V and J calls here. Present in this sample are about 86,000 distinct CDR3 sequences, 65% to 80% of which were seen just once. The top ten clones comprise around a fifth of the sample.

Worth noting for this clonotype: This receptor's antigen is unknown. Qualities for individual bases were not recorded, and no much larger clone is one base off.

The specimen was distant non-tumor lung tissue. The V gene is TRBV28 and the J gene is TRBJ2-7, with the D gene not clear enough to name. The sequence came from a woman between 50 and 59 years old with non-small cell lung cancer. In nucleotides, the sequence is TGTGCCAGCAGTCTAGTTTACGAGCAGTACTTC. The translation is CASSLVYEQYF.